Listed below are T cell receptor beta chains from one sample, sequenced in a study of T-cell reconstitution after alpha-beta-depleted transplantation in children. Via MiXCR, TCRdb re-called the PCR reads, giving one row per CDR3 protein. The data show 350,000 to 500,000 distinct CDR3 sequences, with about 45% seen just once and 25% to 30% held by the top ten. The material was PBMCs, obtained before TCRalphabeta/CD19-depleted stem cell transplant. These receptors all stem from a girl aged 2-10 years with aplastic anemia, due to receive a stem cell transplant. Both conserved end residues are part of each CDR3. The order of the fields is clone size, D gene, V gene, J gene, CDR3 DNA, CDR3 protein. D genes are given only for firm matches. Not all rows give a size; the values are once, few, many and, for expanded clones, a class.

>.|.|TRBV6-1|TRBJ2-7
TGTGCCAGCAGTCCCCAAACAGGGTTCTACGAGCAGTACTTC
CASSPQTGFYEQYF
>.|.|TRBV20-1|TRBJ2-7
TGCAGTGCCACGGGACCGGTAGACTACGAGCAGTACTTC
CSATGPVDYEQYF
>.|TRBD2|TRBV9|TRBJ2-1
TGTGCCAGCAGCCCGGGACTAGCGGGACTGAATGAGCAGTTCTTC
CASSPGLAGLNEQFF
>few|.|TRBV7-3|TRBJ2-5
TGTGCCAGCAGCTTAAACCCCCCCGAGACCCAGTACTTC
CASSLNPPETQYF
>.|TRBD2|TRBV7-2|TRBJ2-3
TGTGCCAGCAGCCCCGTAGCGGGGGGGAATCCAGATACGCAGTATTTT
CASSPVAGGNPDTQYF
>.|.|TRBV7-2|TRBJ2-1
TGTGCCAGCAGCTCCGGGCCAGAATACAATGAGCAGTTCTTC
CASSSGPEYNEQFF
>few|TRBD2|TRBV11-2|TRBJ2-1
TGTGCCAGCCGTTTAGCGGGAGCCAACAATGAGCAGTTCTTC
CASRLAGANNEQFF
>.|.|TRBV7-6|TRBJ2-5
TGTGCCAGCAGCTTAGCGGCGGCGGACGAGACCCAGTACTTC
CASSLAAADETQYF
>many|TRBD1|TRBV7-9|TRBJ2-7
TGTGCCAGCCTTGCTGCAGGGGGCCACGAGCAGTACTTC
CASLAAGGHEQYF
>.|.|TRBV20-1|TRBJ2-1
TGCAGTGCGGCCTCCTACAATGAGCAGTTCTTC
CSAASYNEQFF
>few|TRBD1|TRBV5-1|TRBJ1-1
TGCGCCAGCAGCAGTCAACAGGGGCAGACTGAAGCTTTCTTT
CASSSQQGQTEAFF
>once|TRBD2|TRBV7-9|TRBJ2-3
TGTGCCAGCAGCCGGACTAGCGGGGGATTCACAGATACGCAGTATTTT
CASSRTSGGFTDTQYF
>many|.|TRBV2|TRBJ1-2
TGTGCCAGCAGCCGACAGCCCGAAAACTATGGCTACACCTTC
CASSRQPENYGYTF
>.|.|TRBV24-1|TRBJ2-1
TGTGCCACCAGTGATCCGCACAATGAGCAGTTCTTC
CATSDPHNEQFF
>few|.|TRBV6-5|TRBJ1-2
TGTGCCAGCAGCTCCTCAGGCGGCTCAGGTGGCTACACCTTC
CASSSSGGSGGYTF
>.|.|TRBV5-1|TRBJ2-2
TGCGCCAGCAGCTTGAGTGCCCGAACAGGGTTAAACACCGGGGAGCTGTTTTTT
CASSLSARTGLNTGELFF
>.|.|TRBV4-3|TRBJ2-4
TGCGCCAGCAGCCAAGATCTTGGAGCGGAAGCCAAAAACATTCAGTACTTC
CASSQDLGAEAKNIQYF
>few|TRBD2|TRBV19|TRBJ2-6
TGTGCCAGTAGTCCCAGAGGGGCTAGCGGGGCCTCTGGGGCCAACGTCCTGACTTTC
CASSPRGASGASGANVLTF
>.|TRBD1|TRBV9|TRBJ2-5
TGTGCCAGCAGCGGACAGGGATGGAACCAAGAGACCCAGTACTTC
CASSGQGWNQETQYF
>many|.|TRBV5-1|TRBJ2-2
TGCGCCAGCGGAGACGGGGAGCTGTTTTTT
CASGDGELFF
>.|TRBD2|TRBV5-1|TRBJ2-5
TGCGCCAGCAGATGGACTAGCGGGGACCAAGAGACCCAGTACTTC
CASRWTSGDQETQYF
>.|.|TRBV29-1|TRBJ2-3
TGCAGCGTTGAGACTACCTTTAGCACAGATACGCAGTATTTT
CSVETTFSTDTQYF
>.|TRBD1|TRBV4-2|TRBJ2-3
TGTGCCAGCAGCCAGACCCCCCGGGGACAGTCCACAGATACGCAGTATTTT
CASSQTPRGQSTDTQYF
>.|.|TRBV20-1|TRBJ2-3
TGCAGTGCCCTAGGGCCTCAGACGGATACGCAGTATTTT
CSALGPQTDTQYF
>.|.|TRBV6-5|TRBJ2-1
TGTGCCAGCAGTTCACCGACAGGTAATGAGCAGTTCTTC
CASSSPTGNEQFF
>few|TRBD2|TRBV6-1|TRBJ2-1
TGTGCCAGCAGTGAACTTGGCGGGAGGGCCCTCAATGAGCAGTTCTTC
CASSELGGRALNEQFF
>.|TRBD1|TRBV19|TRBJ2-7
TGTGCCAGTAGTATTAGAGGGACAGCCTTGGACTCCTACGAGCAGTACTTC
CASSIRGTALDSYEQYF
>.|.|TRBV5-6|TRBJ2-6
TGTGCCAACAGCCTACAGGATGCTGGGGCCAACGTCCTGACTTTC
CANSLQDAGANVLTF
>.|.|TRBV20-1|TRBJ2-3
TGCAGTGCTCTTGGGGACCGGGCCCATACAGATACGCAGTATTTT
CSALGDRAHTDTQYF
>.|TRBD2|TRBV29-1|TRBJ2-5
TGCAGCGTCCCTTCGCCAGCGGGAGGTCGGGTGGGGACCCAGTACTTC
CSVPSPAGGRVGTQYF
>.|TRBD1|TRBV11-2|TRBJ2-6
TGTGCCAGCAGCTTATCCGGGACAGGTTTCTCTGGGGCCAACGTCCTGACTTTC
CASSLSGTGFSGANVLTF
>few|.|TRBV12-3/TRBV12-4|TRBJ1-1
TGTGCCAGCAGCCCCGCAGCGGGGGGGACCACTGAAGCTTTCTTT
CASSPAAGGTTEAFF
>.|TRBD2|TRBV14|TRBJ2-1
TGTGCCAGCAGCCAAGCGGGGGGTAGCGCATACAATGAGCAGTTCTTC
CASSQAGGSAYNEQFF
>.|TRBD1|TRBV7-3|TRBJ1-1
TGTGCCAGCAGCGCCCGGACAGGGGCTCTTTTTACTGAAGCTTTCTTT
CASSARTGALFTEAFF
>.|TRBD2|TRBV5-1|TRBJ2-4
TGCGCCAGCAGCCTCGGACTAGGGAGAAGGGCCAAAAACATTCAGTACTTC
CASSLGLGRRAKNIQYF
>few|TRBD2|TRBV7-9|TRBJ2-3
TGTGCCAGCAGCCCCAGCGGGAGGGCCATGACAGATACGCAGTATTTT
CASSPSGRAMTDTQYF
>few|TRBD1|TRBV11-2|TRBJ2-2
TGTGCCAGCAGCTGGGACAGGGTGAACACCGGGGAGCTGTTTTTT
CASSWDRVNTGELFF
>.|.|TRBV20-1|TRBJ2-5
TGCAGTGCCCTCAACAGGGAGGTGCGGGAGACCCAGTACTTC
CSALNREVRETQYF
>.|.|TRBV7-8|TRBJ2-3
TGTGCCAGCAGCCTGAGGGACTTAACAGATACGCAGTATTTT
CASSLRDLTDTQYF
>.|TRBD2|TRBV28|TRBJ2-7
TGTGCCAGCAGTTCCTCTAGCGGGGGGGACTACGAGCAGTACTTC
CASSSSSGGDYEQYF
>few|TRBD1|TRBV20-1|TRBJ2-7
TGCAGTGCTAGAGGGACAGGGGGAACCTACGAGCAGTACTTC
CSARGTGGTYEQYF
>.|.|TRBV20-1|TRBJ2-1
TGCAGTGCCTTGACCGGGTTACGGGGTGAGCAGTTCTTC
CSALTGLRGEQFF
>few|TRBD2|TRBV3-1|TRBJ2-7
TGTGCCAGCAGCCCCTACCCTAGCGGGAGAGGAGACGAGCAGTACTTC
CASSPYPSGRGDEQYF
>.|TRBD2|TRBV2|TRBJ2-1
TGTGCCAGCAGTGAAGGGGGACTAGCCTACAATGAGCAGTTCTTC
CASSEGGLAYNEQFF
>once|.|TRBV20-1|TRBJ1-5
TGCAGTGCTAGAGGGAGGGGCGGAAGCAATCAGCCCCAGCATTTT
CSARGRGGSNQPQHF
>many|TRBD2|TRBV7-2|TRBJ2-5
TGTGCCAGCAGCTATACTAGCGGGAGGCGGACTAAAGAGACCCAGTACTTC
CASSYTSGRRTKETQYF
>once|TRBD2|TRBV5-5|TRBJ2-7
TGTGCCAGCAGCTTGGTAGGACTAGCGGGGGACGAGCAGTACTTC
CASSLVGLAGDEQYF
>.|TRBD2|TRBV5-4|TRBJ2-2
TGTGCCAGCAGCACGGGACTAGCGGGGGCCGGGGAGCTGTTTTTT
CASSTGLAGAGELFF
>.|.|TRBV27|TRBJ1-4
TGTGCCAGCAGGGGATGGGGGAGATCGGATGAAAAACTGTTTTTT
CASRGWGRSDEKLFF
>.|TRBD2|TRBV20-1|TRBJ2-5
TGCAGTGCTAGAGATATCCAGCGGGAGATAGAGACCCAGTACTTC
CSARDIQREIETQYF
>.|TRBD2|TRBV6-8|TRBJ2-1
TGTGCCAGCAGTCCTAGCGGGAGCAGGGATGAGCAGTTCTTC
CASSPSGSRDEQFF
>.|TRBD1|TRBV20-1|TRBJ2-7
TGCAGTGCTAGAGTAAGGACAGGGGACTACGAGCAGTACTTC
CSARVRTGDYEQYF